This entry concerns a single TCR beta chain. Its antigen is not known. The entry originates in a study of shared clonotypes between healthy human individuals. Genomic DNA (from each subset) was split evenly across several immunoSEQ plates. Assay: immunoSEQ multiplex PCR; the TCRdb copy retains only in-frame clones and omits some. In the table there are hundreds of thousands of clones, around 97% of which are singletons. The trim removed 7 bases at V and 3 bases at J, leaving 6 bases unmatched. Per the germline V gene, CDR1 is WSHSY and CDR2 is SAAADI. CDR3 length: 14 residues. Study-wide results and limits: It was the few donors that limited the genetic and exposure-history diversity represented. Larger richness was generally estimated for naive than memory subsets. A handful of donors had 5% to 6% of their naive CD4 clonotypes in common.

Sequencing used naive CD4+ T cells sorted from blood. The subset is: CD45RA+ positively selected. The sequence derives from a woman aged 25-40 years in good health. The rearrangement joins TRBV10-2 to TRBJ2-7; 10 bases fit TRBD2. This chain's CDR3 is CASNPGLARYEQYF. The CDR3 nucleotides read TGCGCCAGCAATCCGGGACTAGCGCGCTACGAGCAGTACTTC.